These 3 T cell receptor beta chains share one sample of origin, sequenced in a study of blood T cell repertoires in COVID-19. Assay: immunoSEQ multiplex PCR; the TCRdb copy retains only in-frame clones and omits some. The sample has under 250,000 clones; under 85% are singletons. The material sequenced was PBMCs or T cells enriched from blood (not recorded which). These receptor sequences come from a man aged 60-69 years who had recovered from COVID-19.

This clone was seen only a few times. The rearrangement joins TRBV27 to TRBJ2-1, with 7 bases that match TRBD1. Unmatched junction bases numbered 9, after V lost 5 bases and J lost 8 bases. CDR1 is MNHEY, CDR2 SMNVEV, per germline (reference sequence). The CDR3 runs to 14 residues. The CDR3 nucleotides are TGTGCCAGCAGTGACAGGGCTTTGTTGCATGAGCAGTTCTTC. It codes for CASSDRALLHEQFF.

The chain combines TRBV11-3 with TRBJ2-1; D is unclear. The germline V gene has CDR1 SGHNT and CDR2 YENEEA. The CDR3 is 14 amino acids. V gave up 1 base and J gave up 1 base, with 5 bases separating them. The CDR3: CASSLGGSYNEQFF. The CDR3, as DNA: TGTGCCAGCAGCTTAGGAGGTTCCTACAATGAGCAGTTCTTC.

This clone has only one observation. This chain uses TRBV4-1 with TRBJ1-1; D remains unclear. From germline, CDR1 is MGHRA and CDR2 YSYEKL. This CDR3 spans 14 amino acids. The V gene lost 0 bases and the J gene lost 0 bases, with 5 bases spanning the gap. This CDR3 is CASSQEQMNTEAFF. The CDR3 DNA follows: TGCGCCAGCAGCCAAGAACAGATGAACACTGAAGCTTTCTTT.